This TCR beta chain was captured in a study of CD4 T cells in relation to SARS-CoV-2 and coronaviruses. Study-wide results and caveats: This crossreactivity analysis covered spike protein alone, no other viral proteins. No donor gave both pre-pandemic and post-infection samples.

The protocol was immunoSEQ multiplex PCR, while the TCRdb copy is restricted to in-frame clones and leaves out a portion. The sample has tens of thousands of clones, more than 65% seen once. In regard to this clone: Antigen specificity is unknown.

For nine to ten days, around 10^5 sorted CD4+ cells grew with T cell-depleted PBMCs and CEF. This CDR3 region has 11 residues. Germline V CDR1 and CDR2: MNHEY, SVGAGI. The chain couples TRBV6-5 to TRBJ2-1, with TRBD2 matching 8 bases. The sequence was collected from an adult with COVID-19. The specimen was naive CD4+ T cells from PBMCs, cultured in vitro. As for subset: naive CD4+ T cells isolated by negative enrichment. The chain's CDR3 is CVTGGRNEQFF. CDR3 bases: TGTGTCACGGGAGGGCGAAATGAGCAGTTCTTC.